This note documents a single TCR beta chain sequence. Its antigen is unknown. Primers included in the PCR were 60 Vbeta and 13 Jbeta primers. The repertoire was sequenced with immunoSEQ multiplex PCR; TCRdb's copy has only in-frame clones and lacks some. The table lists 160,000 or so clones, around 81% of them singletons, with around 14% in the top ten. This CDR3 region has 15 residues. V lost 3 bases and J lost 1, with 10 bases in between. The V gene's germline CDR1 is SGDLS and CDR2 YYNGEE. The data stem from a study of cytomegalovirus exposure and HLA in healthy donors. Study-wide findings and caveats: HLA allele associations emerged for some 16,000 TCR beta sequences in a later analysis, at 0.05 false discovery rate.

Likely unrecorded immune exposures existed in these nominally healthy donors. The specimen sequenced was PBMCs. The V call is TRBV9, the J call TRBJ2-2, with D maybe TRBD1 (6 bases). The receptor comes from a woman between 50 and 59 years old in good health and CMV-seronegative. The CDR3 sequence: CASSERGQNTGELFF. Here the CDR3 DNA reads TGTGCCAGCAGCGAACGGGGACAGAACACCGGGGAGCTGTTTTTT.